The clone carrying this T cell receptor beta chain has just a few counts. This entry comes from a study of T cell responses to AZD1222 COVID-19 vaccine. V shed 5 bases, J shed 2 bases, and the junction held 5 bases outside the gene matches. From germline, CDR1 is SGHAT and CDR2 FQNNGV. The CDR3 covers 14 residues. TCRdb's table, derived via immunoSEQ multiplex PCR, lists solely in-frame clones and lacks some. The sample includes about 150,000 clones, 91% of them seen just once. The chain carries TRBV11-2 and TRBJ1-1, with 7 bases that match TRBD1. The source was peripheral blood, collected on day 0 of AZD1222 vaccination. The clonotype was recovered from an adult in good health. CDR3 DNA sequence: TGTGCCAGCAGCCTGGGACAGCTTAACACTGAAGCTTTCTTT. Encoded protein: CASSLGQLNTEAFF. Variable domain in full (rest from reference TRBV11-2 and TRBJ1-1): EAGVAQSPRYKIIEKRQSVAFWCNPISGHATLYWYQQILGQGPKLLIQFQNNGVVDDSQLPKDRFSAERLKGVDSTLKIQPAKLEDSAVYLCASSLGQLNTEAFFGQGTRLTVV.